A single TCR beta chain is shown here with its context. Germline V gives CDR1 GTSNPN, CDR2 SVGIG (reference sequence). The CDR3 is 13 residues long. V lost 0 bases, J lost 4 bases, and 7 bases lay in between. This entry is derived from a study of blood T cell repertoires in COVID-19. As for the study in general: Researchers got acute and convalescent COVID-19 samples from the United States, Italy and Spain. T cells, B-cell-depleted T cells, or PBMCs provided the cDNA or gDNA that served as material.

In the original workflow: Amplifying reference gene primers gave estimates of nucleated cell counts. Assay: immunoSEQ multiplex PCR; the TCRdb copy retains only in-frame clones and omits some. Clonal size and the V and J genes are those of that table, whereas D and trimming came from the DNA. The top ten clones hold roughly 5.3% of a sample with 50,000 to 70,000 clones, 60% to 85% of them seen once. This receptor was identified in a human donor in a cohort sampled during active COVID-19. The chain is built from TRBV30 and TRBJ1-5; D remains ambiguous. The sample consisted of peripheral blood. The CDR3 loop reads CAWSVTRNQPQHF. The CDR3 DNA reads TGTGCCTGGAGTGTAACCAGGAATCAGCCCCAGCATTTT.